The 17 T cell receptor beta chains given below trace back to one sample, sequenced in a study of T cell repertoires in cytomegalovirus infection. What these receptors recognize is not known. TCRdb analysed the reads with MiXCR anew, one entry per CDR3 protein. This sample has tens of thousands of distinct CDR3 sequences; 15% to 20% occur once, and the top ten carry 80%. This specimen was CD8+ T cells from cultured PBMCs, taken from culture after CMV antigen stimulation. The receptors originated from a human donor in good health (CMV status not recorded). Some clones in this sample may be carry-over from other donors' samples.

This clonotype was picked up many times. This chain links TRBV11-2 with TRBJ2-1; the match to TRBD1 covers 8 bases. CDR1 and CDR2 from the germline V gene are SGHAT and FQNNGV. The ends lost 4 bases at V and 7 bases at J; junction bases unmatched: 9. The CDR3 loop spans 15 amino acids. DNA for the CDR3: TGTGCCAGCAGCTGGACAGGGAACCTTCGAAATGAGCAGTTCTTC. Translating gives CASSWTGNLRNEQFF.

This rearrangement joins TRBV7-9 to TRBJ1-2; D gene unclear. CDR3 length equals 17 residues. V shed 0 bases and J shed 2 bases, with 16 bases lying between them. Germline CDR1 and CDR2: SEHNR and FQNEAQ (reference sequence). CDR3 bases: TGTGCCAGCAGCTTAGCGATCCCAGAAGTCAACAACTATGGCTACACCTTC. It yields the protein CASSLAIPEVNNYGYTF.

The chain combines TRBV6-2 or TRBV6-3 with TRBJ1-1; D ambiguous. Deletions cut 6 bases from V and 2 bases from J, with 13 bases between. This CDR3 contains 14 residues. Germline CDR1 MNHEY, CDR2 SVGEGT. The DNA for the CDR3 is TGTGCCAGCAGGCCCGTTTTTTCTAACACTGAAGCTTTCTTT. This gives the protein CASRPVFSNTEAFF.

This clonotype was seen a handful of times. The V gene is TRBV7-9, the J gene TRBJ1-2; no reliable D call. Deletions cut 5 bases from V and 4 bases from J, with 11 bases between. CDR1 SEHNR and CDR2 FQNEAQ come from the germline V gene (reference sequence). The CDR3 extends over 13 amino acids. Here the CDR3 DNA reads TGTGCCAGCAGCGGAGACTTCGCCTATGGCTACACCTTC. Translated: CASSGDFAYGYTF.

In its sample, this clonotype was seen a few times. The gene calls are TRBV7-6 and TRBJ1-1, with 11 bases lining up with TRBD1. The length of the CDR3 is 16 residues. Per germline, CDR1 SGHVS and CDR2 FNYEAQ. The V gene end was trimmed by 1 base and the J gene end by 5 bases; junction bases not matched to a gene: 6. The CDR3 DNA reads TGTGCCAGCAGCTTAGGGACAGGGGGCCCTTTGACTGAAGCTTTCTTT. It specifies CASSLGTGGPLTEAFF. The variable domain in full, with the rest retrieved from reference TRBV7-6 and TRBJ1-1, is GAGVSQSPRYKVTKRGQDVALRCDPISGHVSLYWYRQALGQGPEFLTYFNYEAQQDKSGLPNDRFSAERPEGSISTLTIQRTEQRDSAMYRCASSLGTGGPLTEAFFGQGTRLTVV.

Only a few counts were recorded for this clonotype. V is TRBV7-9 and J is TRBJ2-5, with TRBD1 matching 9 bases. Germline assignment: CDR1 SEHNR and CDR2 FQNEAQ (reference sequence). This CDR3 contains 17 residues. V shed 5 bases and J 5 bases; nucleotides not matched to a gene: 15. CDR3: CASSLIQGQGSWETQYF. Written as DNA, the CDR3 is TGTGCCAGCAGCCTAATACAAGGACAGGGGAGTTGGGAGACCCAGTACTTC.

This clonotype was counted between two and nine times. This chain uses TRBV10-3 with TRBJ1-5; D is undetermined. The V and J ends lost 4 bases and 5 bases respectively, with 9 bases between them. Germline CDR1 and CDR2: ENHRY and SYGVKD. The CDR3 totals 13 residues. The CDR3 DNA sequence: TGTGCCATCAGTGGAGGAGAAGATCAGCCCCAGCATTTT. This gives the protein CAISGGEDQPQHF.

The chain employs TRBV30 and TRBJ2-7, with D possibly being TRBD2 (5 bases). Trimming stripped 4 bases from V and 1 base from J, with 17 bases between. From germline, CDR1 is GTSNPN and CDR2 SVGIG (reference sequence). The CDR3 consists of 15 residues. This CDR3 reads CAWTGASTGSYEQYF. In nucleotides, the CDR3 is TGTGCCTGGACGGGCGCTTCGACGGGATCCTACGAGCAGTACTTC. Together with reference TRBV30 and TRBJ2-7, the CDR3 gives the full variable domain: SQTIHQWPATLVQPVGSPLSLECTVEGTSNPNLYWYRQAAGRGLQLLFYSVGIGQISSEVPQNLSASRPQDRQFILSSKKLLLSDSGFYLCAWTGASTGSYEQYFGPGTRLTVT.

In this sample, this clonotype turned up a few times. The chain employs TRBV6-8 and TRBJ1-1; D gene uncertain. The V and J ends lost 5 bases and 4 bases respectively, with 8 bases between them. The CDR3 loop spans 12 amino acids. CDR1 MNHGY and CDR2 SAAAGT come from the germline V gene. The CDR3 is CASSGGSTEAFF. CDR3 bases: TGTGCCAGCAGTGGAGGTAGCACTGAAGCTTTCTTT.

The V call is TRBV6-2 or TRBV6-3, the J call TRBJ1-1; D ambiguous. Germline CDR1 reads MNHEY; CDR2 reads SVGEGT. CDR3 length: 13 amino acids. The V gene lost 8 bases and the J gene lost 4 bases, with 14 bases spanning the gap. The CDR3 sequence is CASLLGRATEAFF. In DNA form, the CDR3 reads TGTGCCAGCCTTTTAGGTCGGGCCACTGAAGCTTTCTTT.

This clonotype was recorded only once. The CDR3 nucleotides are TGCAGTGCTACCTCGACAGCGATCTATGGCTACACCTTC. Translated: CSATSTAIYGYTF. This chain uses TRBV20-1 with TRBJ1-2; possible D gene TRBD1, 5 bases. Germline V CDR1 and CDR2: DFQATT, SNEGSKA (reference sequence). The CDR3 has 13 amino acids. V lost 4 bases, J lost 4 bases, and 13 bases lay in between.

The chain is built from TRBV4-1 and TRBJ2-5; possibly TRBD1 or TRBD2 for D (5 bases each). The CDR3 has 14 amino acids. CDR1 and CDR2 from the germline V gene are MGHRA and YSYEKL. Trimming shortened V by 4 bases and J by 5 bases, and 14 bases separated the two germline ends. CDR3 loop: CASSLGTDGETQYF. DNA for the CDR3: TGCGCCAGCAGCCTTGGGACGGATGGGGAGACCCAGTACTTC.

V gene TRBV12-3 or TRBV12-4 combines with J gene TRBJ2-3; TRBD2 might be the D (5 bases). The CDR3 runs 14 residues. Trimming cost V 7 bases and J 4 bases, with 15 bases left between them. CDR3 DNA sequence: TGTGCCAGCAACCCCGGGGTTAGTGCAGATACGCAGTATTTT. It encodes CASNPGVSADTQYF.

This clonotype showed up just a few times. This CDR3 is CASSQGATGDQPQHF. The CDR3 nucleotides read TGCGCCAGCAGCCAAGGCGCCACAGGGGATCAGCCCCAGCATTTT. V gene TRBV4-1 combines with J gene TRBJ1-5; 7 positions agree with TRBD1. The germline gives CDR1 MGHRA, CDR2 YSYEKL. The CDR3 sequence is 15 residues long. V dropped 1 base and J dropped 5; count of bases not matched to a gene: 5.

The sample holds many counts of this clonotype. The chain uses TRBV27 and TRBJ1-1; D unclear. CDR1 and CDR2 (germline): MNHEY, SMNVEV (reference sequence). The CDR3 has 13 residues. The V end was cut by 0 bases, the J end by 4 bases, with 6 bases between. CDR3 DNA: TGTGCCAGCAGTTTATCAGATGTCACTGAAGCTTTCTTT. It specifies CASSLSDVTEAFF.

This rearrangement joins TRBV4-1 to TRBJ2-7, with 9 bases that match TRBD2. This CDR3 has 17 residues. Trimming removed 1 base from V and 2 bases from J; junction bases left unmatched: 9. Germline assignment: CDR1 MGHRA and CDR2 YSYEKL. The CDR3 here is CASSQGQRGEIPYEQYF. CDR3 nucleotides: TGCGCCAGCAGCCAAGGCCAGCGGGGGGAGATACCCTACGAGCAGTACTTC.

This clonotype was observed a few times. The chain links TRBV5-4 to TRBJ1-4; weak D call: TRBD1 (6 bases). V lost 1 base and J 6 bases, leaving 13 bases between the germline ends. This CDR3 comprises 15 residues. Germline V gives CDR1 SGHNT, CDR2 YYREEE (reference sequence). The CDR3 region has the DNA TGTGCCAGCAGCTTGTACGGGGGCGCGGATGAAAAACTGTTTTTT. It yields the protein CASSLYGGADEKLFF.